Presented here are 21 T cell receptor beta chains from one specimen sequenced in a study of cytomegalovirus exposure and HLA in healthy donors. The study ran its PCR with 60 Vbeta and 13 Jbeta primers. The data were produced by immunoSEQ multiplex PCR, yet TCRdb's version contains in-frame clones alone and is incomplete. There are some 190,000 clones in the sample; 65% to 80% occur only once, and 2% to 2.5% lies in the top ten. The specimen was PBMCs. Every receptor here comes from a woman aged 25 to 45 in good health and CMV-seropositive.

The rearrangement joins TRBV28 to TRBJ2-7, with TRBD2 as a possible D gene (5 bases). CDR3 length equals 13 residues. V gave up 5 bases and J gave up 3 bases, with 11 bases separating them. CDR1 and CDR2 from the germline V gene are MDHEN and SYDVKM. The CDR3 protein is CASSLQRVYEQYF. The CDR3 nucleotides read TGTGCCAGCAGTCTACAGAGGGTCTACGAGCAGTACTTC.

The chain links TRBV4-1 to TRBJ1-3, with TRBD1 identical over 8 bases. CDR3 length: 15 amino acids. The J segment lost 2 bases and the V segment lost 1 base, leaving 1 base of the junction unmatched. Germline V gene data show CDR1 as MGHRA and CDR2 as YSYEKL. The CDR3 DNA follows: TGCGCCAGCAGCCAAGCAGGGGGCCCTGGAAACACCATATATTTT. Protein: CASSQAGGPGNTIYF.

The chain couples TRBV4-3 to TRBJ2-1; TRBD2 matches at 9 bases. CDR1 and CDR2 from the germline V gene are LGHNA and YSLEER. The J segment lost 9 bases and the V segment lost 1 base, leaving 10 bases of the junction unmatched. This CDR3 spans 16 amino acids. The CDR3 loop reads CASSQVGGGAYSEQFF. In DNA, the CDR3 is TGCGCCAGCAGCCAAGTAGGCGGGGGGGCGTATAGTGAGCAGTTCTTC.

The chain has TRBV6-6 and TRBJ2-1; no definite D call. Trimming pared 5 bases from V and 5 bases from J, leaving 16 bases between. CDR1 is MNHNY and CDR2 is SVGAGI in the germline V gene (reference sequence). The CDR3 length is 15 residues. The CDR3 protein is CASSQYLGANNEQFF. CDR3 DNA: TGTGCCAGCAGTCAGTACCTAGGAGCGAACAATGAGCAGTTCTTC.

V gene TRBV28 combines with J gene TRBJ1-5; no clear D. Germline lookup yields CDR1 MDHEN and CDR2 SYDVKM. Trimming removed 6 bases at V and 4 bases at J, with 4 bases between. The CDR3 contains 11 residues. CDR3 nucleotide sequence: TGTGCCAGCAGCATGAATCAGCCCCAGCATTTT. It translates to CASSMNQPQHF.

The chain has TRBV7-2 and TRBJ1-2; 7 bases fit TRBD1. There are 15 residues in the CDR3. Looked up from germline, CDR1 is SGHTA and CDR2 is FQGNSA. V lost 5 bases and J lost 6; bases outside the gene matches: 12. The CDR3 DNA is TGTGCCAGCAGCCCAAGGGTGGCCAGGGGGAATGGCTACACCTTC. It codes for CASSPRVARGNGYTF.

The chain employs TRBV13 and TRBJ2-1; D might be TRBD2 (5 bases). This CDR3 is 17 amino acids long. Germline V lookup: CDR1 PRHDT, CDR2 FYEKMQ (reference sequence). Trimming cost V 5 bases and J 5 bases, with 22 bases left between them. The CDR3, as DNA: TGTGCCAGCAGCCTTCGACGGGAATCTGGTGGGAACAATGAGCAGTTCTTC. Protein sequence: CASSLRRESGGNNEQFF.

The rearrangement uses TRBV7-2 and TRBJ2-3, with 13 bases identical to TRBD2. Trimming cost V 5 bases and J 4 bases; bases outside gene matches: 6. Per the germline V gene, CDR1 is SGHTA and CDR2 is FQGNSA. The CDR3 runs to 16 residues. CDR3 loop: CASSPRTSGGADTQYF. The CDR3 DNA is TGTGCCAGCAGCCCACGGACTAGCGGGGGTGCAGATACGCAGTATTTT.

The chain has TRBV12-5 and TRBJ2-7, with 7 bases matching TRBD1. Looked up from germline, CDR1 is LGHNT and CDR2 is FRNRAP. V shed 4 bases, J shed 0 bases, and the junction held 6 bases outside the gene matches. The CDR3 extends over 15 amino acids. The CDR3, as DNA: TGTGCTAGTGGTTGGGGTTACAGGGGCTCCTACGAGCAGTACTTC. Protein: CASGWGYRGSYEQYF.

The chain links TRBV7-9 to TRBJ1-6; D may be TRBD1 (5 bases). V was trimmed by 5 bases and J by 9 bases, leaving 11 bases between them. This CDR3 region has 13 residues. Germline V lookup: CDR1 SEHNR, CDR2 FQNEAQ (reference sequence). CDR3 region: CASSGGGGSPLHF. The CDR3 DNA follows: TGTGCCAGCAGCGGCGGGGGTGGTTCACCCCTCCACTTT. The complete variable domain, with remaining parts taken from reference TRBV7-9 and TRBJ1-6, reads DTGVSQNPRHKITKRGQNVTFRCDPISEHNRLYWYRQTLGQGPEFLTYFQNEAQLEKSRLLSDRFSAERPKGSFSTLEIQRTEQGDSAMYLCASSGGGGSPLHFGNGTRLTVT.

This clone showed up just once. The gene calls are TRBV5-1 and TRBJ2-3; D possibly corresponds to TRBD2 (5 bases). V was cut by 6 bases and J by 8 bases, with 10 bases left in between. This CDR3 is built from 11 residues. CDR1 is SGHRS and CDR2 is YFSETQ in the germline V gene. This CDR3 reads CASKDFSTQYF. The CDR3 coding sequence is TGCGCCAGCAAGGACTTTTCTACGCAGTATTTT. Combining the CDR3 with reference TRBV5-1 and TRBJ2-3 gives the whole variable domain KAGVTQTPRYLIKTRGQQVTLSCSPISGHRSVSWYQQTPGQGLQFLFEYFSETQRNKGNFPGRFSGRQFSNSRSEMNVSTLELGDSALYLCASKDFSTQYFGPGTRLTVL.

The chain is built from TRBV27 and TRBJ2-7; 12 bases map to TRBD1. Germline V lookup: CDR1 MNHEY, CDR2 SMNVEV (reference sequence). Trimming took 6 bases from V and 4 from J; bases not matched to a gene: 4. This CDR3 has 14 residues. CDR3 DNA: TGTGCCAGCAGCCAGGGACAGGGGGCGTACGAGCAGTACTTC. Residues: CASSQGQGAYEQYF.

This chain joins TRBV6-6 and TRBJ1-5, with D maybe TRBD1 (6 bases). This CDR3 spans 16 amino acids. Between the trimmed V and J ends, which lost 4 bases and 3 bases, there was a span of 16 bases. Germline V gives CDR1 MNHNY, CDR2 SVGAGI (reference sequence). As DNA, the CDR3 is TGTGCCAGCAGTTCCTGGCAGGGGACGTACAATCAGCCCCAGCATTTT. This encodes CASSSWQGTYNQPQHF.

This clone showed up just a few times. The V gene is TRBV4-2, the J gene TRBJ2-1; D is ambiguous. Germline V gene sequence: CDR1 LGHNA, CDR2 YNFKEQ. The ends were cut back, 8 bases at V and 6 bases at J, with 11 bases in the middle. The CDR3 is 12 residues long. CDR3 sequence: CASGPLGNEQFF. For the CDR3, the DNA is TGTGCCAGCGGGCCATTGGGCAATGAGCAGTTCTTC.

The chain uses TRBV19 and TRBJ2-3, with TRBD1 matching 8 bases. The J segment lost 1 base and the V segment lost 5 bases, leaving 5 bases of the junction unmatched. The CDR3 covers 15 residues. Per the germline V gene, CDR1 is LNHDA and CDR2 is SQIVND (reference sequence). In DNA form, the CDR3 reads TGTGCCAGTAGTTCCGGGACAGGCGGCACAGATACGCAGTATTTT. As protein: CASSSGTGGTDTQYF.

This chain links TRBV6-6 with TRBJ1-2, with D possibly TRBD1 on 6 matching bases. Trimming removed 8 bases at V and 6 bases at J, with 22 bases between. Germline loops: CDR1 MNHNY, CDR2 SVGAGI (reference sequence). CDR3 size: 15 residues. The chain's CDR3 is CASEEQGREKDGYTF. The CDR3 nucleotides are TGTGCCAGCGAGGAACAGGGACGAGAGAAGGATGGCTACACCTTC.

In DNA form, the CDR3 reads TGTGCCAGCAGCCAGTCTTCCGCAGATTCCTTTAACTATGGCTACACCTTC. It codes for CASSQSSADSFNYGYTF. The genes are TRBV4-2 and TRBJ1-2; D remains unclear. The V gene's germline CDR1 is LGHNA and CDR2 YNFKEQ. Trimming took off 3 bases at V and 1 base at J, with 18 bases between the two ends. The CDR3 is 17 residues long.

This clone was recorded once. This chain uses TRBV10-2 with TRBJ2-5, with D perhaps TRBD1 (5 bases). Germline lookup yields CDR1 WSHSY and CDR2 SAAADI. The CDR3 loop spans 12 amino acids. Trimming took 4 bases from V and 2 from J, leaving 5 bases between them. This chain's CDR3 is CASSGQQETQYF. The CDR3 nucleotides are TGCGCCAGCAGTGGACAGCAAGAGACCCAGTACTTC.

V usage is TRBV28 and J usage is TRBJ1-5, with 9 bases fitting TRBD1. The trim removed 5 bases at V and 3 bases at J, leaving 8 bases unmatched. CDR1 and CDR2 from the germline V gene are MDHEN and SYDVKM. The CDR3 consists of 16 residues. This CDR3 reads CASSLKGQGPNQPQHF. The CDR3 DNA follows: TGTGCCAGCAGTCTAAAGGGACAGGGCCCCAATCAGCCCCAGCATTTT.

V is TRBV6-4 and J is TRBJ2-7, with 9 bases aligning to TRBD1. The CDR3 contains 14 residues. V gave up 7 bases and J gave up 0 bases; unmatched junction bases: 4. Looked up from germline, CDR1 is MRHNA and CDR2 is SNTAGT. The CDR3 nucleotides read TGTGCCAGCAAAAAGACAGGGGGCTCCTACGAGCAGTACTTC. Protein sequence: CASKKTGGSYEQYF.

In its sample, this clone was seen a few times. The CDR3 nucleotides are TGTGCCAGCAGCGGGGGACACCACGAGCAGTACTTC. Encoded protein: CASSGGHHEQYF. This chain joins TRBV13 and TRBJ2-7, with D perhaps TRBD1 (6 bases). The V gene's germline CDR1 is PRHDT and CDR2 FYEKMQ (reference sequence). This CDR3 region has 12 residues. V lost 5 bases to trimming and J lost 5 bases, with 10 bases between them.